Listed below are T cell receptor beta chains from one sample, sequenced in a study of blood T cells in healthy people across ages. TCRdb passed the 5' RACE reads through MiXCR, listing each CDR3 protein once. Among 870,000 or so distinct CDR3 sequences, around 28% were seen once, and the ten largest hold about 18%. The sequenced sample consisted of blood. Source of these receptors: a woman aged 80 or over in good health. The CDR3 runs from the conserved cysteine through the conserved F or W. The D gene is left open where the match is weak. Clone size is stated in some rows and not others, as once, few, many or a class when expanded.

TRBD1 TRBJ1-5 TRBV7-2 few TGTGCCAGCGGCCGGGATACAGGGGAGGTTCAGCCCCAGCATTTT CASGRDTGEVQPQHF
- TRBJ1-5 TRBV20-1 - TGCAGTGCTAGAGTACCCGGTGGCAATCAGCCCCAGCATTTT CSARVPGGNQPQHF
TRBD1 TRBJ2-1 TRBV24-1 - TGTGCCACCAGTGATCGACAGGGATATGAGCAGTTCTTC CATSDRQGYEQFF
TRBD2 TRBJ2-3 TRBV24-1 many TGTGCCACCAGTGATCCGGGACTAGCGGGTAAATTTGATACGCAGTATTTT CATSDPGLAGKFDTQYF
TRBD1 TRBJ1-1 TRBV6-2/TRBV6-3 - TGTGCCAGCAGTTACCCGTCCCGGGACAGGGGGAACACTGAAGCTTTCTTT CASSYPSRDRGNTEAFF
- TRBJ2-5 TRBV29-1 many TGCAGCGTTGTTCGCTTCTCCGGGGAGACCCAGTACTTC CSVVRFSGETQYF
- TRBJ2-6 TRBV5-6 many TGTGCCAGCAGCTTAGTCGGGGGGCGCTTAACCGGGGCCAACGTCCTGACTTTC CASSLVGGRLTGANVLTF
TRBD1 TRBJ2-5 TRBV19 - TGTGCCAGTATGGACAGGGTAGAGGAGACCCAGTACTTC CASMDRVEETQYF
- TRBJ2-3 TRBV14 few TGTGCCAGCAGCCAAGAGGAGTTATGGGATACGCAGTATTTT CASSQEELWDTQYF
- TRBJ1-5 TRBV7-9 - TGTGCCAGCAGCTTTGACAGGCCCCCCGGGCCCCAGCATTTT CASSFDRPPGPQHF
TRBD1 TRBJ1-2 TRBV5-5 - TGTGCCAGCAGCACCCAGGGACCGGGACAGCAGGCTACCTTC CASSTQGPGQQATF
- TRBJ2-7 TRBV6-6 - TGTGCCAGCGGCGGAGGGTTAGGGACGTACGAGCAGTACTTC CASGGGLGTYEQYF
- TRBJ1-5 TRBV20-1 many TGCAGTGCTGTACGGACAGCCAATCAGCCCCAGCATTTT CSAVRTANQPQHF
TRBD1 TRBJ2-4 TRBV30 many TGTGCCTGGAGTGGACAGGGTTACATTCAGTACTTC CAWSGQGYIQYF
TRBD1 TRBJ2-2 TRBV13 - TGTGCCAGCAGCTTACCCTCAACAGACAGGGGGCGACACACCGGGGAGCTGTTTTTT CASSLPSTDRGRHTGELFF
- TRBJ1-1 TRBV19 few TGTGCCAGTAGTCCCGGGGGGGTCACTGAAGCTTTCTTT CASSPGGVTEAFF
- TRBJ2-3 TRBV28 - TGTGCCAGCACCAAGGGGGGGTGGGCAGATACGCAGTATTTT CASTKGGWADTQYF
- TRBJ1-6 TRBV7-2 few TGTGCCAGCAGCACAGGGATACCACCCCTCCACTTT CASSTGIPPLHF
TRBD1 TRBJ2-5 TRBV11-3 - TGTGCCAGCAGCTCACGCAGGGGGCCGGAGACCCAGTACTTC CASSSRRGPETQYF
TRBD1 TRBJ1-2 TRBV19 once TGTGCCAGTAGTAGGGACAGAGTACATTCTAACTATGGCTACACCTTC CASSRDRVHSNYGYTF
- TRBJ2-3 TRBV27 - TGTGCCAGCAGTTTATCTCGACAGGCCTGGGCAGATACGCAGTATTTT CASSLSRQAWADTQYF
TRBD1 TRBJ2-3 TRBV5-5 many TGTGCCAGCAGCTTGGCCGACAGGGGAGTGAGCGGGCAGTATTTT CASSLADRGVSGQYF
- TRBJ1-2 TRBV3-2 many TGTGCCAGCAGCCAAGAACAGGGCCATGGCTACACCTTC CASSQEQGHGYTF
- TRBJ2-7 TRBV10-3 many TGTGCCATCAGTGCGAGGGATACCTACGAGCAGTACTTC CAISARDTYEQYF
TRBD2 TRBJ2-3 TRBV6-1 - TGTGCCAGCAGTGACGGGGGGTGGGCTACGCAGTATTTT CASSDGGWATQYF
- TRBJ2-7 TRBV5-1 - TGCGCCAGCCGGTCGGACTTCTACGAGCAGTACTTC CASRSDFYEQYF
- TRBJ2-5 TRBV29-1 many TGCAGTTTTAGATCAGGAGCTAAAGAGACCCAGTACTTC CSFRSGAKETQYF
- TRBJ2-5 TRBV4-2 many TGTGCCAGCAGCCCCCAGGACAGCTCGAGGGAGACCCAGTACTTC CASSPQDSSRETQYF
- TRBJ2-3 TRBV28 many TGTGCCAGCAGTTTCAGGAAGGGCGGGGGCGATACGCAGTATTTT CASSFRKGGGDTQYF
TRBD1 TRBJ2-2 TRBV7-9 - TGTGCCAGCTATCAGGGGGACACCGGGGAGCTGTTTTTT CASYQGDTGELFF
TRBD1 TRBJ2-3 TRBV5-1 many TGCGCCAGCAGCTTACGGACAGGGAGGTGGACAGATACGCAGTATTTT CASSLRTGRWTDTQYF
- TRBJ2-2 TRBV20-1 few TGCAGTGCTAGAGATCCGCAGCGATGGGCCGGGGAGCTGTTTTTT CSARDPQRWAGELFF
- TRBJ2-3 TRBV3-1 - TGTGCCAGCAGCCGCAGGGCGGGCGGGGCCATGCAGTATTTT CASSRRAGGAMQYF
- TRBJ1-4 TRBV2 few TGTGCCAGCAGTGACCAACAGGCCACCGAAAAACTGTTTTTT CASSDQQATEKLFF
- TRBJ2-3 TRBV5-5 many TGTGCCAGCAGCTTGCTGGTGGGAGATACGCAGTATTTT CASSLLVGDTQYF
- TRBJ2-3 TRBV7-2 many TGTGCCAGCAGCTTAGGGGGTGGAGCGGTAGATACGCAGTATTTT CASSLGGGAVDTQYF
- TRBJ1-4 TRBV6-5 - TGTGCCAGTGCCGGGTCCGCGGATGAAAAACGGTTTTTT CASAGSADEKRFF